This TCR beta chain was found in a study of technical replicates of blood from several donors. Generated by immunoSEQ multiplex PCR, the TCRdb table keeps only in-frame clones and is missing some. The repertoire holds tens of thousands of clones, with 94% as singletons. The sequence was collected from a human donor in good health. Material: T cells isolated from PBMCs.

CDR3 in amino acids: CASSSWLDRRQYF. The CDR3 DNA reads as TGTGCCAGCAGTTCCTGGCTTGACAGGCGCCAGTACTTC. This chain uses TRBV27 with TRBJ2-7; tentatively, D is TRBD1 (6 bases). Germline CDR1 is MNHEY and CDR2 is SMNVEV (reference sequence). V was trimmed by 4 bases and J by 10 bases, leaving 17 bases between them. The CDR3 has 13 residues.